The clone carrying this TCR beta chain has a handful of counts. Primers used in a second PCR of about 7 to 12 cycles were a sample-barcoded 5' primer and a J-beta primer mix. MiXCR, applied by TCRdb to the 5' RACE reads, yields one record per CDR3 protein. The data contain some 1.8 million distinct CDR3 sequences, approximately 39% of them seen just once; the ten biggest clones take up 20% to 25%. These data come from a study of blood T cells in healthy people across ages. V lost 3 bases and J lost 6, with 11 bases in between. Germline CDR1 reads SQVTM; CDR2 reads ANQGSEA. The CDR3 is 13 amino acids. V usage is TRBV29-1 and J usage is TRBJ2-2; unclear D gene. The TCR sequence derives from a human donor in good health. The sample comprised blood. CDR3 nucleotides: TGCAGCGTTGACCCCTCTCGCGCCGGGGAGCTGTTTTTT. Its translation: CSVDPSRAGELFF.